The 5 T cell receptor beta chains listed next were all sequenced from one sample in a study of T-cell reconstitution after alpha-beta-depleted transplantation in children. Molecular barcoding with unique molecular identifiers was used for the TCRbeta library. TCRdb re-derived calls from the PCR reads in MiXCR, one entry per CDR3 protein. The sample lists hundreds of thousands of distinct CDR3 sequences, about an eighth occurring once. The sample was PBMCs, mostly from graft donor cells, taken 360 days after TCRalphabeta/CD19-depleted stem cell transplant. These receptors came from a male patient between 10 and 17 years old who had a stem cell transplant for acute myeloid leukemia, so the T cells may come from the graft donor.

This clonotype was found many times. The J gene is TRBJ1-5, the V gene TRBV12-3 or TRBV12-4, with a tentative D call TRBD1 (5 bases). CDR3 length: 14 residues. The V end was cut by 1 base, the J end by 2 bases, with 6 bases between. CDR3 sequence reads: CASSLVGGNQPQHF. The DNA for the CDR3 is TGTGCCAGCAGTTTAGTAGGGGGCAATCAGCCCCAGCATTTT.

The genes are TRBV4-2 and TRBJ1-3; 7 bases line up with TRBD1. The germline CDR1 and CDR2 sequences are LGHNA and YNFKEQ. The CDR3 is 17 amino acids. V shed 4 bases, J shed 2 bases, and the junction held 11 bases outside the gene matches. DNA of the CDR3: TGTGCCAGCAGCCCTTTCGCCACCGGGACAGCTGGAAACACCATATATTTT. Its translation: CASSPFATGTAGNTIYF.

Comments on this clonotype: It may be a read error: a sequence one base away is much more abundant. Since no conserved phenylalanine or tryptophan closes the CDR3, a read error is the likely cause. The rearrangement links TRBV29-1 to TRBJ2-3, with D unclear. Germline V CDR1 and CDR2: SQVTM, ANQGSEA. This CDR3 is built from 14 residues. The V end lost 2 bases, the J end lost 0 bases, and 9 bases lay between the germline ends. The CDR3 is CSVETYPSTDTQYV. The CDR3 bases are TGCAGCGTTGAAACGTACCCTAGCACAGATACGCAGTATGTT.

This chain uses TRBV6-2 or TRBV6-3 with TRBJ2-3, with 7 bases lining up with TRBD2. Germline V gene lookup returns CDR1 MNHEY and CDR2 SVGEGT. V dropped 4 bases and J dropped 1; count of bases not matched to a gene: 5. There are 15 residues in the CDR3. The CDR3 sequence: CASSSASGGTDTQYF. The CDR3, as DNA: TGTGCCAGCAGTTCGGCTAGCGGAGGCACAGATACGCAGTATTTT.

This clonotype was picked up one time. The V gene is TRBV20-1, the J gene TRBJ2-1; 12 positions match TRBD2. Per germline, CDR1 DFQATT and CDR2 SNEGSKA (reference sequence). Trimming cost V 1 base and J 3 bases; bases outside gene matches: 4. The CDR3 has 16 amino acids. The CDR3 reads CSARVTSGSVYNEQFF. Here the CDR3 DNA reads TGCAGTGCTAGAGTGACTAGCGGGAGTGTCTACAATGAGCAGTTCTTC.